This TCR beta chain is from a study of cytomegalovirus exposure and HLA in healthy donors (dated 2017 in TCRdb). A note on the overall study: An earlier analysis of roughly 610 of the donors reported approximately 260 Gb of sequence data and 95 million to 120 million unique TCR beta sequences obtained from some 200 million T cells. Approximately 300 gigabases of sequencing data and around 80 million unique TCR sequences made up an early release that covered 500 to 650 HLA-typed donors. Among the roughly 400 genotyped donors, roughly 80% belonged to the genetic ancestry cluster associated with self-reported Caucasian donors. The study was designed to test whether signatures of past pathogen exposure could be identified by cataloging public T cell receptors. Using immunosequencing, the study profiled T cell repertoires from about 650 subjects and related those repertoires to cytomegalovirus serostatus. Along with the approximately 700-subject first cohort, a separate validation cohort of about 110 different subjects was used. To predict cytomegalovirus infection status, the study brought together high-throughput TCR immunosequencing, statistical association of individual TCRs with disease status, and machine learning. To study patterns of TCR occurrence, a later analysis re-analyzed previously published TCR beta repertoires from 500 to 850 donors and added high-resolution HLA genotyping. The later analysis used no new phenotypic data to find candidate immune exposures, relying instead on TCR beta sequences and their occurrence across donors. To decide whether each TCR beta V gene segment behaved as functional or pseudogenic, an earlier analysis of 587 of the donors relied on high-throughput TCR beta sequencing. Donor age, sex, ethnicity and CMV serostatus were compiled alongside the repertoire data. In a later genetic analysis, genome-wide SNP genotypes for about 55% of the roughly 700 donors were used, and that subset was treated as a discovery cohort. Every discovery cohort repertoire had been produced on one sequencing platform. HLA typing covered class I and class II loci at four-digit resolution. Typing coverage differed by locus: A, B, C, DRB1 and DQB1 were typed in about 620-640 donors, DQA1 in about 510, DPA1 in approximately 600, and DPB1 in approximately 450. About five DR-DQ haplotypes were treated as single units for association and clustering because of strong linkage in the cohort. Across around 400 genotyped donors of the cohort, an average of approximately 240,000 unique TCR beta nucleotide sequences per donor were sequenced, and roughly 20% of those sequences were non-productive.

In regard to this clone: The target of this receptor is not known.

The library was prepared using the immunoSEQ multiplex PCR assay. For the multiplex PCR, a mixture combining 60 forward primers for TCR Vbeta segments and 13 reverse primers for TCR Jbeta segments was used. Amplification of the CDR3 region of rearranged TCR beta genes was performed with a multiplex PCR assay on genomic DNA. Amplified TCR beta libraries were sequenced as 87-base-pair reads on the Illumina HiSeq System. On the study's bioinformatics: Across the 700 or so repertoires, a later analysis counted some 80 million unique TCR beta chains, around 11 million of which were shared by at least two donors. Raw reads were error-corrected and collapsed into unique sequences with a nearest-neighbor algorithm that merged closely related sequences to remove PCR and sequencing errors. CDR3 sequences were aligned to IMGT reference sequences to assign V, D and J gene segments. For a sequence to be retained, a match of at least six nucleotides was required to both a V gene segment and a J gene segment. Rearrangements were called productive when the CDR3 lacked stop codons and stayed in frame with V and J; all others were non-productive. Following IMGT convention, CDR3 was defined as the stretch from the second conserved V-encoded cysteine up to the conserved J-encoded phenylalanine. In an earlier analysis of 500 to 650 of the donors, sequences lacking an unambiguous match to a single V gene segment were excluded. An earlier analysis of some 610 of the donors called V segments functional above 56.7% productive rearrangements and segregating when the between-donor standard deviation exceeded 5%. A statistical classification framework was built for diagnosing cytomegalovirus status from the catalog of TCR beta chain sequences. A later analysis assigned V and J genes by comparing TCR nucleotide sequences with IMGT/GENE-DB human TR gene sequences. A later analysis assigned CDR3 sequences and most-parsimonious VDJ recombination scenarios with the TCRdist pipeline. In a later analysis, each TCR beta chain was defined by its CDR3 amino acid sequence together with its V-gene family, and reads without a unique V-gene family were excluded. In a later analysis, 450 to 600 highly shared, low-generation-probability nucleotide sequences were removed to address suspected cross-contamination and a sequencing artifact. In a later analysis, a clonal expansion index was calculated for each public chain from normalized within-repertoire ranks of inferred template counts. In a later analysis, generation probabilities were computed with a VDJ recombination model fitted to out-of-frame rearrangements, and the resulting probabilities were checked against IGoR. In a later analysis, hypergeometric tests were used to score TCR-TCR, TCR-HLA and TCR-CMV co-occurrence, with a repertoire-size bias correction applied to TCR pairs. A later analysis estimated false discovery rates by permuting HLA or CMV assignments 20 times. In a later analysis, co-occurring TCRs were grouped using DBSCAN, and TCRdist sequence similarity was added for clustering within HLA-allele-positive subsets. For co-occurrence clustering, repertoires with fewer than 30,000 or more than 120,000 public chains were excluded, along with 4 to 6 repertoires with anomalous nucleotide sharing. TCRdb limited this immuneACCESS table to in-frame rearrangements with V and J called. A share of clones is missing; checked studies link under half to unresolved V genes, and the rest is unexplained. The V and J calls and clone size come from that table; D and trimming were worked out from the DNA. This specimen's table enumerates around 78,000 clones. 3% to 4.5% of the sample is held by the ten biggest clonotypes.

The cohort comprised approximately 700 healthy bone marrow donors. Cohort members were all nominally healthy when sampled, although unrecorded immune exposures were likely present. The donor tested CMV seropositive and was one of the 289 seropositive cohort members. Every donor gave a peripheral blood sample, and the peripheral blood mononuclear cells from that sample were used for TCR beta sequencing. The Qiagen DNeasy Blood Extraction Kit was used to extract genomic DNA from the blood cell samples. As encoded in the germline V gene (reference sequence), CDR1 is SGHNT while CDR2 is YYREEE. The CDR3 numbers 16 residues from cysteine through phenylalanine. The CDR3 DNA has 48 bases and is translated from base 1. V loses 0 bases at its end and J loses 3 bases; junction bases beyond the gene matches: 1. Results the study describes overall, beyond this receptor: Because HLA typing was missing for some donors at each locus, association tests included only the typed subset. According to a later genetic analysis, donors in an Asian-associated ancestry cluster had fewer N-insertions in productive TCRs than the approximately 630-donor mean. For the cohort, immune exposure information was limited to CMV serostatus. The 87-base-pair reads could not distinguish some IMGT-functional V segments, including TRBV6-2 and TRBV6-3, so those segments were excluded. Presence/absence analyses assumed roughly uniform sequencing depth across donors, an assumption that may not hold. While some public TCRs were present in many individuals, most TCR sequences turned up only very rarely across donors. In a later analysis, HLA-associated TCR beta chains showed more clonal expansion and lower generation probabilities than non-associated chains that were equally common. Broadly in line with IMGT annotations, most TCR beta V segments showed up in productive rearrangements about 90% or about 30% of the time in an earlier analysis of several hundred of the donors. Most CMV-associated TCR beta chains appeared to be HLA-restricted in a later analysis, and the HLA associations seemed to be driven largely by CMV exposure. The study gave a list of 150 to 200 TCR beta chains associated with cytomegalovirus. A later analysis associated 16,951 TCR beta sequences with specific HLA alleles at a false discovery rate of 0.05. An association between a missense DCLRE1C variant and V-gene and J-gene trimming of TCR beta chains was found in a later genetic analysis and replicated in an independent cohort. A few of the identified cytomegalovirus-associated TCR beta chains were confirmed in vitro to be specific for cytomegalovirus antigens. A further reported finding was that TCR beta sequences accurately predicted the HLA-A and HLA-B alleles for most subjects in the first cohort. In both the original and validation cohorts, the classifier was reported to diagnose cytomegalovirus status with high specificity and sensitivity. Roughly 15 rarely observed V segments, including chromosome 9 orphons, were excluded from the earlier analysis of approximately 500 of the donors because counts were too low. In a later analysis, the rate of TCR association differed among HLA loci, with DRB1 alleles having the most associated TCRs and HLA-C alleles having the fewest. It was suggested by the authors that the approach could potentially be generalized to other disease states and immunological phenotypes. A cluster of highly shared sequence variants was judged likely to be a technical artifact of the sequencing pipeline. This cohort had only TCR beta chains sequenced, and the lack of alpha or paired-chain data limited which features could be detected. Linkage disequilibrium might explain the correlated functional status among segregating V segments, but an unknown experimental factor could not be ruled out. A later analysis reported that several top co-occurrence clusters appeared linked to parvovirus B19, influenza, CMV and Epstein-Barr virus. When HLA alleles, especially DR and DQ, strongly co-occurred, TCR associations were difficult to assign to individual alleles.

Here the chain combines TRBV5-4 and TRBJ2-2; TRBD2 aligns with 11 central bases. This receptor was identified in a man in his late teens or twenties in good health and CMV-seropositive. The sequencing input was PBMCs. The nucleotide sequence reads TGTGCCAGCAGCTTGGGGGGACTAGCGGACACCGGGGAGCTGTTTTTT. This translates into CASSLGGLADTGELFF.